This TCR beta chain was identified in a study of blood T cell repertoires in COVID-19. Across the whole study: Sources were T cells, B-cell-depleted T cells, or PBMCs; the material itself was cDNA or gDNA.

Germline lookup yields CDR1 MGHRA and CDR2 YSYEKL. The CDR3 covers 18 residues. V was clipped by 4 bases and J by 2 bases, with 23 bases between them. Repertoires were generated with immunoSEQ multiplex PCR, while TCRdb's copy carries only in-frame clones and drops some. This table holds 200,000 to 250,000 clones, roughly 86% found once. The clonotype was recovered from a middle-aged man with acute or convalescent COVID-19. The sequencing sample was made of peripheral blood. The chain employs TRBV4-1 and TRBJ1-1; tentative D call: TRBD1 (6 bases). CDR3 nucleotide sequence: TGCGCCAGCAGCCTGGGGGCGGTCATAGGACAGCGAAACACTGAAGCTTTCTTT. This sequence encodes CASSLGAVIGQRNTEAFF.